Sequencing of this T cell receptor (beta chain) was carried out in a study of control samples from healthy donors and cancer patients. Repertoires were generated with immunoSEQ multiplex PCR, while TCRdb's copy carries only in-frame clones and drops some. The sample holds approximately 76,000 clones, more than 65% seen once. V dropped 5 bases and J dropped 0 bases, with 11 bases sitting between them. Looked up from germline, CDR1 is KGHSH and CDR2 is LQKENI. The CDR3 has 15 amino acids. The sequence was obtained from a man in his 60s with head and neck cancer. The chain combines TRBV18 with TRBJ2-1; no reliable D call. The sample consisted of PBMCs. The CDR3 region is CASSSKSTSYNEQFF. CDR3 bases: TGTGCCAGCTCATCCAAATCGACCTCCTACAATGAGCAGTTCTTC. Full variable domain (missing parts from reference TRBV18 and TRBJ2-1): NAGVMQNPRHLVRRRGQEARLRCSPMKGHSHVYWYRQLPEEGLKFMVYLQKENIIDESGMPKERFSAEFPKEGPSILRIQQVVRGDSAAYFCASSSKSTSYNEQFFGPGTRLTVL.